The T cell receptor (beta chain) under discussion was sequenced for a study of T cell repertoires in cytomegalovirus infection. Study results and limitations: Ex vivo responses were dominated by HLA-C-restricted CMV-specific TCR beta clonotypes.

Germline assignment: CDR1 MDHEN and CDR2 SYDVKM. The V end was cut by 6 bases, the J end by 6 bases, with 18 bases between. The CDR3 is 15 amino acids. TCRdb passed the reads through MiXCR, listing each CDR3 protein once. The data contain around 740,000 distinct CDR3 sequences, under 40% of them singletons. A remark on this clonotype: Its target is unknown.

The receptor comes from a human donor in good health (CMV status not recorded). Some clones in this sample may be carry-over from other donors' samples. Sequencing input: PBMCs. The V gene is TRBV28, the J gene TRBJ2-4; D gene uncertain. The CDR3 nucleotides read TGTGCCAGCAGCTCCGAGAGGAAGTTCCCAAACATTCAGTACTTC. Its protein product is CASSSERKFPNIQYF.